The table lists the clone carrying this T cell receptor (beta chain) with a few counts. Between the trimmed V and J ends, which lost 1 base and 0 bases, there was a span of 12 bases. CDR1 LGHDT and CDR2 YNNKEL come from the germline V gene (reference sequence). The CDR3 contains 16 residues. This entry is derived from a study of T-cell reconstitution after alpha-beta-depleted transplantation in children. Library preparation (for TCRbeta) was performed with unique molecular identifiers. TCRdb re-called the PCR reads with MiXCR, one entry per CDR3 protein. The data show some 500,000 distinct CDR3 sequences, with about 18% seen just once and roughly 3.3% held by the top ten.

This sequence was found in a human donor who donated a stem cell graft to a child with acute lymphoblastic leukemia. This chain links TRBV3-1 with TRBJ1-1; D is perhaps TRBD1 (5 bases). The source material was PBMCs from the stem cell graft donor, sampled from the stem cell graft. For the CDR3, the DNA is TGTGCCAGCAGCCAAGTGGGGGGACGGATGAACACTGAAGCTTTCTTT. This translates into CASSQVGGRMNTEAFF.